This TCR beta chain was sequenced for a study of cytomegalovirus exposure and HLA in healthy donors. In the study overall: The approximately 680 first-cohort repertoires and the 120 or so validation repertoires shared the same platform, a later analysis reported. Overall study findings and caveats: Most TCR sequences were rare, but some public TCRs occurred in many donors.

Produced via immunoSEQ multiplex PCR; TCRdb's table is partial and in-frame only. The table has 250,000 to 300,000 clones, about 86% seen once; the top ten hold around 1%. Worth noting for this clone: Its antigen is unknown.

The source of this sequence is a woman under 30 in good health and CMV-seronegative. Material for sequencing was PBMCs.

CDR3 DNA: TGTGCCAGCAGGTGGGGACAGGGAAGCAATCAGCCCCAGCATTTT. Translating it yields CASRWGQGSNQPQHF. The chain couples TRBV27 to TRBJ1-5; 9 bases fit TRBD1. The trim removed 6 bases at V and 1 base at J, leaving 4 bases unmatched. CDR3 length equals 15 residues. Per germline, CDR1 MNHEY and CDR2 SMNVEV (reference sequence).